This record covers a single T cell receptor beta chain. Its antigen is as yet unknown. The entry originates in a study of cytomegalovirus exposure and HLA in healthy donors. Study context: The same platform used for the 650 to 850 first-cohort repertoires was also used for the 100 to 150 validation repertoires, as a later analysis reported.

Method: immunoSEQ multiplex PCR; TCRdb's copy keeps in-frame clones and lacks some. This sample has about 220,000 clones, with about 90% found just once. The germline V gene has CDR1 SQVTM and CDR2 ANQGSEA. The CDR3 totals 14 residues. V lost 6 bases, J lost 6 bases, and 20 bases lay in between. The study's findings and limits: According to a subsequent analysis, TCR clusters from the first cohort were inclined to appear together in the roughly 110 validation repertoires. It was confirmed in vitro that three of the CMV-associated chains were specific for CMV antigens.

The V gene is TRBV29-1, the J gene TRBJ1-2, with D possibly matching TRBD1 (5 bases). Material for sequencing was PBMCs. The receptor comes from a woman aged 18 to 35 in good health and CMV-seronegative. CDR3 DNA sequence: TGCAGCGTGCTTACAGGTTCTTCAAGGAATGGCTACACCTTC. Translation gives CSVLTGSSRNGYTF.